This T cell receptor beta chain derives from a study of blood T cell repertoires in COVID-19. Per the original methods: Estimates of nucleated cell counts were drawn from the amplification of reference gene primers. Profiling relied on immunoSEQ multiplex PCR, and the TCRdb table lists in-frame clones only, not all of them. That table furnishes V, J and clone size, whereas the DNA furnished D and trimming. The sample has 110,000 or so clones, about nine tenths seen once; the top ten hold more than 6%. The CDR3 is 16 amino acids. V gave up 6 bases and J gave up 0 bases; unmatched junction bases: 6. CDR1 and CDR2 from the germline V gene are SGHTA and FQGNSA.

This sequence joins TRBV7-2 and TRBJ2-3, with 10 nucleotides matching TRBD1. The TCR sequence derives from a human donor in a cohort sampled during active COVID-19. Specimen: peripheral blood. The CDR3 bases are TGTGCCAGCAGAAAAAGACAGGGGGCTAGCACAGATACGCAGTATTTT. Its protein is CASRKRQGASTDTQYF.